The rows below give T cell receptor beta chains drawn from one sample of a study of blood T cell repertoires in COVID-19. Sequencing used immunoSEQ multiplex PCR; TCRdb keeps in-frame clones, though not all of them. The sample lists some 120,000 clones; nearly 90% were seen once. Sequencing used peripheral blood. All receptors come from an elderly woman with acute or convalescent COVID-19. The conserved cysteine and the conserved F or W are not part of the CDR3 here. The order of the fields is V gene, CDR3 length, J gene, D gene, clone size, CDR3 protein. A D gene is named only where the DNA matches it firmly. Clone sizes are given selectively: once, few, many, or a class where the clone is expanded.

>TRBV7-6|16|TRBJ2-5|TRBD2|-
ASSPTTQREGPQETQY
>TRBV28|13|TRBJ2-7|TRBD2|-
ASSPTLREGREQY
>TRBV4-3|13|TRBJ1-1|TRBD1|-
ASSQDRVMNTEAF
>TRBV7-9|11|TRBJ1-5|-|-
ASSLGTVQPQH
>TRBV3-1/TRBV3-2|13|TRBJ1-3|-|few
ASSPAGGTGNTIY
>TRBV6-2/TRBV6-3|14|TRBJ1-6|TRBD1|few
ASSFRDSSYNSPLH
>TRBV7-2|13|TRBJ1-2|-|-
ASSLGQQSNYGYT
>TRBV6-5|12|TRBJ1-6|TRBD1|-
ASSRQGNNSPLH
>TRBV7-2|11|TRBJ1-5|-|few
ASSPSSNQPQH
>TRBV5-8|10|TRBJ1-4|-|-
ASSLGTAKLF
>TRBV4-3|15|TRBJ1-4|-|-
ASSQDLFRTSRGKLF
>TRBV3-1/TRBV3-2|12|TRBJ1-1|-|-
ASSPSLRETEAF
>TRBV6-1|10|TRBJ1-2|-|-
ASSEITIGYT
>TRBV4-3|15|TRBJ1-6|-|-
ASSQQHGTVYNSPLH
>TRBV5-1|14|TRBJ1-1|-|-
ASSPEGQGMTPEAF
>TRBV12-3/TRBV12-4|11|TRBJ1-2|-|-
ASSLARNYGYT
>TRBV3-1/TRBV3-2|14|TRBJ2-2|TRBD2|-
ASSLFGSGGTGELF
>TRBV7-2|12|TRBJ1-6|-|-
ASSAGGPISPLH
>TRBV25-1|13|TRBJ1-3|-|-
ASSESTGRGNTIY
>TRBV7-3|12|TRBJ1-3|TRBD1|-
ASSPGQGQNTIY
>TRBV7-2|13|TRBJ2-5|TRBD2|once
ASSLIVAGEGTQY
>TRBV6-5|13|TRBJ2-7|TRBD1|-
ASSYSHRGTYEQY
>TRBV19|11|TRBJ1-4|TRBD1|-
ASSGGTGGKLF
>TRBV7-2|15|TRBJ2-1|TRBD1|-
ASSKTRQGVSYNEQF
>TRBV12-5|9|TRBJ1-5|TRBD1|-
ASGADRAQH
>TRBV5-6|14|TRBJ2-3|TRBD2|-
ASSWGLAGGTDTQY
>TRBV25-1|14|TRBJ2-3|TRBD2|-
ASSEGRLAGADTQY
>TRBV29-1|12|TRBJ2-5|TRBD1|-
SVKDRGPGETQY
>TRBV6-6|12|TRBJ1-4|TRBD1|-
ASRTGIGNEKLF
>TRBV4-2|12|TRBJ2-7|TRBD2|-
ASSQEAGSYEQY
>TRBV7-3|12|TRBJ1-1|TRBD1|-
ASSQDRGRTEAF
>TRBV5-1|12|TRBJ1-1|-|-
ASSLRGLNTEAF
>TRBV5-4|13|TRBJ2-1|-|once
ASSLDGSSYNEQF
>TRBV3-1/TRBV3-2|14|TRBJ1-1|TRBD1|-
ASSHSFRGTNTEAF
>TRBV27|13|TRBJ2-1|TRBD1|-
ASSFRQGPYNEQF
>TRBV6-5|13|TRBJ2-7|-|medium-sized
ASSGAVGDWYEQY
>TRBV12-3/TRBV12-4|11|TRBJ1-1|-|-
ASSLLAGGEAF
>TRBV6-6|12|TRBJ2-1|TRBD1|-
ASSYDRGYNEQF
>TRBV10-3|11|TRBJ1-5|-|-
AMHRERNQPQH
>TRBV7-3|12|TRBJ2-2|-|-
ASSLGQMPGELF
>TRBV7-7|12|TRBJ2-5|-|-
ASSLSGLQETQY
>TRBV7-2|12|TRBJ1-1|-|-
ASSLQGQGLLAF
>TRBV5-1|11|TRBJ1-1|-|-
ASSRWSGTEAF
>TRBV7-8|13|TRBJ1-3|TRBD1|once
ASSFGQVKGNTIY
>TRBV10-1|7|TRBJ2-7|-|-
AHWYEQY
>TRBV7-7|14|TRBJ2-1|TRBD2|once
ASSRGLAAGDDEQF
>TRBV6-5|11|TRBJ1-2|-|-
ASRASTGRGYT
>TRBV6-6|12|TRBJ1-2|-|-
ASTLTPLDYGYT
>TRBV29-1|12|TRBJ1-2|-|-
SVAAGLGDYGYT